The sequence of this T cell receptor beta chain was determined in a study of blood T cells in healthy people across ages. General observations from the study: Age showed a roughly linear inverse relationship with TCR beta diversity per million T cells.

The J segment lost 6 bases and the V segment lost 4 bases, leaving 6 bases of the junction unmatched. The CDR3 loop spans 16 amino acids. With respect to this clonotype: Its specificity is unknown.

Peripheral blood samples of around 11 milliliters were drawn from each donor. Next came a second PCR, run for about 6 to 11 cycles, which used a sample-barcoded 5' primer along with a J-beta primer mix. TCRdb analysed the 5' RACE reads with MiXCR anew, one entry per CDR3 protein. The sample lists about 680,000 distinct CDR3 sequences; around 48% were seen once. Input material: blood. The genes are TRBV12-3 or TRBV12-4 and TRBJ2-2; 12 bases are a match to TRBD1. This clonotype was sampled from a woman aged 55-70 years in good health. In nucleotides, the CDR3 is TGTGCCAGCAGTTGGGGACAGGGGGCTAGGTCCGGGGAGCTGTTTTTT. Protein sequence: CASSWGQGARSGELFF.